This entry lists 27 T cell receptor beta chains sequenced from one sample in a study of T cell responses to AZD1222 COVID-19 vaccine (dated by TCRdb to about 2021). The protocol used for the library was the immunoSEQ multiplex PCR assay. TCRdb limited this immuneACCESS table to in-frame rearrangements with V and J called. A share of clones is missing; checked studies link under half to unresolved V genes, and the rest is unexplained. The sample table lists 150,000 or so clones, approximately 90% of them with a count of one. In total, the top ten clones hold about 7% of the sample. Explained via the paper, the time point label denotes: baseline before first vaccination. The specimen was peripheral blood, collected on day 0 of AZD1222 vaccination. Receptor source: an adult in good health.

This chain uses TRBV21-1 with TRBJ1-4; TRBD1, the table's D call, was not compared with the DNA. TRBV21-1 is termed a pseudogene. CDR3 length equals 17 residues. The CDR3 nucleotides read TGTGCCAGCAGCAAAGTCCTAAACGGGACACGACGTGAAAAACTGTTTTTT. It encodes CASSKVLNGTRREKLFF.

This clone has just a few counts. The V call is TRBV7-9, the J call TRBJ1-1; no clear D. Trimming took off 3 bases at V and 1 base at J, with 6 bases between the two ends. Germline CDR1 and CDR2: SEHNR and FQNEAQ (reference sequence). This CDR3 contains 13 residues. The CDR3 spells CASSFRRNTEAFF. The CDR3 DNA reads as TGTGCCAGCAGCTTCCGGCGGAACACTGAAGCTTTCTTT.

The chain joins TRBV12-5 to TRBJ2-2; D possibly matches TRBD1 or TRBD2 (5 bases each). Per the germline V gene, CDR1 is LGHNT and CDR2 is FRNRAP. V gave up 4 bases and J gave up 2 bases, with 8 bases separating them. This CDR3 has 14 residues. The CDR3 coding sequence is TGTGCTAGTGGTTCCGGGACCAACACCGGGGAGCTGTTTTTT. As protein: CASGSGTNTGELFF. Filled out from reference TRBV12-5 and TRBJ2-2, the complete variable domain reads DARVTQTPRHKVTEMGQEVTMRCQPILGHNTVFWYRQTMMQGLELLAYFRNRAPLDDSGMPKDRFSAEMPDATLATLKIQPSEPRDSAVYFCASGSGTNTGELFFGEGSRLTVL.

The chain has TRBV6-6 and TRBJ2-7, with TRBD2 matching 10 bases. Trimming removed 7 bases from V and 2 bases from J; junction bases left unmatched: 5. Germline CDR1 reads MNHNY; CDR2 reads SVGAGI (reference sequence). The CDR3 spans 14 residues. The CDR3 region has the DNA TGTGCCAGCAAACGGACTAGCGGCACCTACGAGCAGTACTTC. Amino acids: CASKRTSGTYEQYF.

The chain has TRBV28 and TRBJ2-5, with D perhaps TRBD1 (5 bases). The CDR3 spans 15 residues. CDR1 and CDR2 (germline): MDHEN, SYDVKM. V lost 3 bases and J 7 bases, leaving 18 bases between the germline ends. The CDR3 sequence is CASSFQGARKGTQYF. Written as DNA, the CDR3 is TGTGCCAGCAGTTTCCAAGGGGCCAGGAAGGGGACCCAGTACTTC. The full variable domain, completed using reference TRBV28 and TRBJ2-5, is DVKVTQSSRYLVKRTGEKVFLECVQDMDHENMFWYRQDPGLGLRLIYFSYDVKMKEKGDIPEGYSVSREKKERFSLILESASTNQTSMYLCASSFQGARKGTQYFGPGTRLLVL.

The CDR3 nucleotides read TGTGCCAGCGAACAGGGGGTCAACTCTGGAAACACCATATATTTT. This translates into CASEQGVNSGNTIYF. The V call is TRBV19, the J call TRBJ1-3, with TRBD1 matching over 8 bases. The V gene's germline CDR1 is LNHDA and CDR2 SQIVND (reference sequence). With 9 bases clipped from V and 0 bases from J, the junction kept 7 bases outside the gene matches. The length of the CDR3 is 15 residues.

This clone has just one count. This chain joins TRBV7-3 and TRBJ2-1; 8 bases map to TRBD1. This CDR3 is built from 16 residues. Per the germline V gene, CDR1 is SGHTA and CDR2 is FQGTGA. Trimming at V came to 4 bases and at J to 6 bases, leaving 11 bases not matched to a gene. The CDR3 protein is CASSSSGQGWSNEQFF. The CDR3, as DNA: TGTGCCAGCAGCTCGTCTGGACAGGGATGGAGCAATGAGCAGTTCTTC.

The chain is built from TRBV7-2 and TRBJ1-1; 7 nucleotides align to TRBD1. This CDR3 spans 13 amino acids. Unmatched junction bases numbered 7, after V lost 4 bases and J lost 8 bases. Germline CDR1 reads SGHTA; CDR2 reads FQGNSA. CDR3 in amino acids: CASSSADRDEAFF. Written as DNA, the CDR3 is TGTGCCAGCAGCTCCGCCGACAGGGACGAAGCTTTCTTT.

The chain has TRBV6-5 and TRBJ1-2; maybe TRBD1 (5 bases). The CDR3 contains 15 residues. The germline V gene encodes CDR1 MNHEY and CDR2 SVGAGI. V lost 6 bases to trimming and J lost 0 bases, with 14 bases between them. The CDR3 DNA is TGTGCCAGCAGGGATAGGGGATCCGCTAACTATGGCTACACCTTC. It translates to CASRDRGSANYGYTF.

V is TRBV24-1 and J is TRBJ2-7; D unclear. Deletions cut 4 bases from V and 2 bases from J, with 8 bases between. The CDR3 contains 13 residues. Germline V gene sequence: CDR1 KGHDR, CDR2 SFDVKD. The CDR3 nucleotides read TGTGCCACCAGTGACTCCGGAGCCTACGAGCAGTACTTC. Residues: CATSDSGAYEQYF.

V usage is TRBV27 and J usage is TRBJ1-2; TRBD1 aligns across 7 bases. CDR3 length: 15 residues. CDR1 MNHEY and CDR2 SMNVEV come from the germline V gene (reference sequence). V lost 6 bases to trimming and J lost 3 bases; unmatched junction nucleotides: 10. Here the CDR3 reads CASRVVRGGYYGYTF. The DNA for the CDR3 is TGTGCCAGCAGAGTAGTCAGAGGGGGCTACTATGGCTACACCTTC.

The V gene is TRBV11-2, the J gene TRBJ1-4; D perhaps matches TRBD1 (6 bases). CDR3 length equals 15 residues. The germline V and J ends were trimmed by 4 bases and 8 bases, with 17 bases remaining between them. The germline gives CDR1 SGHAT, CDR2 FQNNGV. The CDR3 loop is CASSSLRGRGEKLFF. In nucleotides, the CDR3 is TGTGCCAGCAGCTCCCTTCGGGGGCGGGGGGAAAAACTGTTTTTT.

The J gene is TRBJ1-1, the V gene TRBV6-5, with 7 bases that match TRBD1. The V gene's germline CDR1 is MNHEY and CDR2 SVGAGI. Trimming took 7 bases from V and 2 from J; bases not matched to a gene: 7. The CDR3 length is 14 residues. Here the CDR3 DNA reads TGTGCCAGCATCAACAGGGGTTATAACACTGAAGCTTTCTTT. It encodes CASINRGYNTEAFF.

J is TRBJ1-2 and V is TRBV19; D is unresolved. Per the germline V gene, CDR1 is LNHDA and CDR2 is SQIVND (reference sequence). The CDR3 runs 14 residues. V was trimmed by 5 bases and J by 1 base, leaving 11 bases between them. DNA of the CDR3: TGTGCCAGTAGTCAATGGACGGTTAACTATGGCTACACCTTC. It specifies CASSQWTVNYGYTF.

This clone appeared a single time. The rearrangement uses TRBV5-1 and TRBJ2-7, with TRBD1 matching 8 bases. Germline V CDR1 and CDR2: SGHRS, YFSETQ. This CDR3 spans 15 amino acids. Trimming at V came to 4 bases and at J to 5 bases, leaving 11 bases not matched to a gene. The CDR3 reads CASSPRQGSAHEQYF. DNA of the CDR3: TGCGCCAGCAGCCCCAGACAGGGGTCGGCGCACGAGCAGTACTTC. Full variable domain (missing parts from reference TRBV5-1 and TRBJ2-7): KAGVTQTPRYLIKTRGQQVTLSCSPISGHRSVSWYQQTPGQGLQFLFEYFSETQRNKGNFPGRFSGRQFSNSRSEMNVSTLELGDSALYLCASSPRQGSAHEQYFGPGTRLTVT.

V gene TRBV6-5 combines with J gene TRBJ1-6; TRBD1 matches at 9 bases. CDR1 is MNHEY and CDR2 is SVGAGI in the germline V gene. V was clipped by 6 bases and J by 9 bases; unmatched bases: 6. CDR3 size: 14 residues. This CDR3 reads CASSPGTGISPLHF. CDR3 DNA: TGTGCCAGCAGCCCCGGGACAGGGATTTCACCCCTCCACTTT.

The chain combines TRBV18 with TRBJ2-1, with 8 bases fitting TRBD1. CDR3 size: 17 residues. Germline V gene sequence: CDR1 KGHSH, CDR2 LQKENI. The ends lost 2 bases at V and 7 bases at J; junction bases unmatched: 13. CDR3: CASSPKVQTGATNEQFF. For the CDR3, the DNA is TGTGCCAGCTCACCAAAAGTGCAGACAGGGGCCACTAATGAGCAGTTCTTC.

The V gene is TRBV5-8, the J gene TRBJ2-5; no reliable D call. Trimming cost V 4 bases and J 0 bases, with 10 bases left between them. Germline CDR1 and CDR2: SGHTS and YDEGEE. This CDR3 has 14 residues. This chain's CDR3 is CASSPRVDQETQYF. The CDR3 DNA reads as TGTGCCAGCAGCCCAAGAGTGGACCAAGAGACCCAGTACTTC.

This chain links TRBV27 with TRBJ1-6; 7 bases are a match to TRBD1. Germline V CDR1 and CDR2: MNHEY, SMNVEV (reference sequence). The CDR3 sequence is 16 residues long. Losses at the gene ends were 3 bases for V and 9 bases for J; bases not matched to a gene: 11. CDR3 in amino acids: CASSFAIGDSASPLHF. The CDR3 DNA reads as TGTGCCAGCAGTTTTGCGATCGGGGACAGCGCTTCACCCCTCCACTTT.

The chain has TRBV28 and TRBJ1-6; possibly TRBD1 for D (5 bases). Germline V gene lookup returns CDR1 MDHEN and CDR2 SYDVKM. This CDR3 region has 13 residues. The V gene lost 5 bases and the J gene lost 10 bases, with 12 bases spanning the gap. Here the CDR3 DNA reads TGTGCCAGCAGTCTCGGGACCCCATCACCCCTCCACTTT. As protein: CASSLGTPSPLHF.

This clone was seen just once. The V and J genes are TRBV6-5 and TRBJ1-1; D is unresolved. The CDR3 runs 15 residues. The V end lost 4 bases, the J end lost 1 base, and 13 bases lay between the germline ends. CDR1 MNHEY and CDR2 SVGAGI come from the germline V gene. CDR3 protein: CASSSSRRGNTEAFF. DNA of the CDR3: TGTGCCAGCAGTTCGTCGCGACGGGGGAACACTGAAGCTTTCTTT.

The CDR3 sequence: CASSGELGQGAFYGYTF. The CDR3 DNA follows: TGTGCCAGCAGCGGGGAATTGGGACAGGGAGCTTTCTATGGCTACACCTTC. The rearrangement uses TRBV11-2 and TRBJ1-2; 9 bases fit TRBD1. Germline CDR1 is SGHAT and CDR2 is FQNNGV. The CDR3 spans 17 residues. V lost 5 bases and J lost 4; bases outside the gene matches: 14.

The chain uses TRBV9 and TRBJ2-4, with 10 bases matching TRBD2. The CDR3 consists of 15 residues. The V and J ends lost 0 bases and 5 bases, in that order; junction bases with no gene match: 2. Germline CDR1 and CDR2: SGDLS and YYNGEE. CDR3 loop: CASSVALAGENIQYF. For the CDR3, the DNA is TGTGCCAGCAGCGTAGCCCTAGCGGGGGAAAACATTCAGTACTTC. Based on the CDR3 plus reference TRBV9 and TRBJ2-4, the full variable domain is DSGVTQTPKHLITATGQRVTLRCSPRSGDLSVYWYQQSLDQGLQFLIQYYNGEERAKGNILERFSAQQFPDLHSELNLSSLELGDSALYFCASSVALAGENIQYFGAGTRLSVL.

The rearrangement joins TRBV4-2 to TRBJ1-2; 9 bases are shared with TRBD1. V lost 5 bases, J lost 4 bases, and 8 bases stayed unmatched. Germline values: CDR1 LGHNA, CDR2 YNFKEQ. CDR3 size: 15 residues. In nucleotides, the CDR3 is TGTGCCAGCAGCTACGGGGACAGGGCCTCCTATGGCTACACCTTC. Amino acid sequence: CASSYGDRASYGYTF.

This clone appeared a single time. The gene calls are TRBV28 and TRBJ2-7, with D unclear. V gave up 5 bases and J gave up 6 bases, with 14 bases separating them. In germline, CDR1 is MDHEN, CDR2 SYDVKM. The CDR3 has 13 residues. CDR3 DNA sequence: TGTGCCAGCAGTCCGGACGCGTTATCCGAGCAGTACTTC. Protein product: CASSPDALSEQYF.

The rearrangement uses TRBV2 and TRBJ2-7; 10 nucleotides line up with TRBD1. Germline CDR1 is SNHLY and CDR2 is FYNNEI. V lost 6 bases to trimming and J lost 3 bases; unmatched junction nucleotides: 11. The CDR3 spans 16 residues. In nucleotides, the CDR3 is TGTGCCAGCAGGGCTCAGCGAGGGACAGGGGTCTACGAGCAGTACTTC. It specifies CASRAQRGTGVYEQYF.

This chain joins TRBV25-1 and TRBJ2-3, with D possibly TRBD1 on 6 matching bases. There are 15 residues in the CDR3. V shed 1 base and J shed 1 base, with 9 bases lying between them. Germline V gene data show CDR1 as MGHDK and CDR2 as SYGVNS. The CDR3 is CASSEFAGGTDTQYF. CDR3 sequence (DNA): TGTGCCAGCAGTGAATTTGCAGGGGGCACAGATACGCAGTATTTT.